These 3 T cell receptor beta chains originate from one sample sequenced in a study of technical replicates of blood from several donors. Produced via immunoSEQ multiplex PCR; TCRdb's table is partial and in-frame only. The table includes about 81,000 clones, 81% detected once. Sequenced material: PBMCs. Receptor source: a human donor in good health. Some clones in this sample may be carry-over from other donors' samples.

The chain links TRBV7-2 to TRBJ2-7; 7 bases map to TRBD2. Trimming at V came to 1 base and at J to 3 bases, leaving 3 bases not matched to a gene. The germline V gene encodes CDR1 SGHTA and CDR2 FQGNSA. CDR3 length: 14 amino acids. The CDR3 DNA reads TGTGCCAGCAGCTTAGGACTAGCATTCTACGAGCAGTACTTC. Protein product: CASSLGLAFYEQYF.

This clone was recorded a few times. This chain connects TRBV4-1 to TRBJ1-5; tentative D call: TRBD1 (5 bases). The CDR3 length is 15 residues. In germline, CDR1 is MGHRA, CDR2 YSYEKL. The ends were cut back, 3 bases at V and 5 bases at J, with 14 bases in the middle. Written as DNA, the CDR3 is TGCGCCAGCAGCCATCAGGGCCTGTCACATCAGCCCCAGCATTTT. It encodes CASSHQGLSHQPQHF.

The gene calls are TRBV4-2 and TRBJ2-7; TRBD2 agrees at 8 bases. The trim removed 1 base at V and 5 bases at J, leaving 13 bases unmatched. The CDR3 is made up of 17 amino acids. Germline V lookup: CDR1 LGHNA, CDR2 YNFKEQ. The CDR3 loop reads CASSQGVGLAGSNEQYF. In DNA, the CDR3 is TGTGCCAGCAGCCAAGGCGTGGGCTTAGCGGGATCTAACGAGCAGTACTTC.